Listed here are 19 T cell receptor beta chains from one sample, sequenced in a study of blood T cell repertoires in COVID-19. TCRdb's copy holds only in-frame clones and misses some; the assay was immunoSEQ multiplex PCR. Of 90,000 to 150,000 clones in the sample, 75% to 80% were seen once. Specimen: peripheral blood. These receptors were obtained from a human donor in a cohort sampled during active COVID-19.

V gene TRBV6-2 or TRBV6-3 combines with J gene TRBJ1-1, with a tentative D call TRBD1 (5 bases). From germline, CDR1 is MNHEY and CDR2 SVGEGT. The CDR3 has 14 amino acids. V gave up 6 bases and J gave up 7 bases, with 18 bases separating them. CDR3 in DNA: TGTGCCAGCAGCATTTCGGGGGGGAGGGGTGAAGCTTTCTTT. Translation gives CASSISGGRGEAFF.

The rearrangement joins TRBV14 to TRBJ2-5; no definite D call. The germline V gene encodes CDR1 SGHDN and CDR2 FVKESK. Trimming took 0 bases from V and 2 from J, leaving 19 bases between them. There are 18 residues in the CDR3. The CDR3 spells CASSQDFGDSTSQETQYF. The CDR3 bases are TGTGCCAGCAGCCAAGACTTTGGCGACTCTACCAGTCAAGAGACCCAGTACTTC.

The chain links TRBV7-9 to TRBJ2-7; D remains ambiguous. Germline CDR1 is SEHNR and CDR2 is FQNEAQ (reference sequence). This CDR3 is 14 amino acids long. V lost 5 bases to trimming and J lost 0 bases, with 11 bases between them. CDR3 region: CASSAEETSYEQYF. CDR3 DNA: TGTGCCAGCAGCGCGGAAGAGACCTCCTACGAGCAGTACTTC.

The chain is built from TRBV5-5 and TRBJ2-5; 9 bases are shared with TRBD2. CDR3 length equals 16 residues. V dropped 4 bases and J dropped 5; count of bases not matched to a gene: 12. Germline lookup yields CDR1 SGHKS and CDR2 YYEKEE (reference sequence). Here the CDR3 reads CASSPRLAGYGETQYF. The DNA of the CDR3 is TGTGCCAGCAGCCCGAGGCTAGCGGGGTATGGGGAGACCCAGTACTTC.

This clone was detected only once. The CDR3 is CASSQDSSAFSGANVLTF. For the CDR3, the DNA is TGTGCCAGCAGCCAAGATAGCAGTGCGTTCTCTGGGGCCAACGTCCTGACTTTC. The chain recombines TRBV3-1 (or the pseudogene TRBV3-2) with TRBJ2-6, with D unclear. This CDR3 region has 18 residues. V was trimmed by 0 bases and J by 0 bases, leaving 12 bases between them. The germline V gene has CDR1 LGHDT and CDR2 YNNKEL (reference sequence).

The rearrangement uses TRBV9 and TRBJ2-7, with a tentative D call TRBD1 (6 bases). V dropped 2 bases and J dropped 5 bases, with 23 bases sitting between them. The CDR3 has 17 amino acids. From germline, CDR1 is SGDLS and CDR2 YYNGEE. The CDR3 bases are TGTGCCAGCAGCGTTGCAGGGGCAAACCCTCTGTCCAACGAGCAGTACTTC. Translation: CASSVAGANPLSNEQYF.

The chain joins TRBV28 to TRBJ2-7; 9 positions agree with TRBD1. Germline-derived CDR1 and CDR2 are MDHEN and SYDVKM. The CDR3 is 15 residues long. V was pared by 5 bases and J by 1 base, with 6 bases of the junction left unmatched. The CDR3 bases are TGTGCCAGCAGTACCCGACAGGGGGTTTCCTACGAGCAGTACTTC. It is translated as CASSTRQGVSYEQYF.

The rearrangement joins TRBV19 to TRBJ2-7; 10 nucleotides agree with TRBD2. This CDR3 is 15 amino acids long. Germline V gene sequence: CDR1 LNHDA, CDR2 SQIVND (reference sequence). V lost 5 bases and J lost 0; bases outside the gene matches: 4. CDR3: CASSEGLASSYEQYF. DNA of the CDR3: TGTGCCAGTAGTGAGGGACTAGCGAGCTCCTACGAGCAGTACTTC.

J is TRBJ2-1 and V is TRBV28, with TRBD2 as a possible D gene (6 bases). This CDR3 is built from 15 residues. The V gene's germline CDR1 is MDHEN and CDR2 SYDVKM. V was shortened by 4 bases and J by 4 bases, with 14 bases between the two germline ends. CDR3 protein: CASSSAGLRYNEQFF. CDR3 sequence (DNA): TGTGCCAGCAGTTCTGCGGGACTCCGTTACAATGAGCAGTTCTTC.

The CDR3 nucleotides read TGTGCCAGCAGCTTAGGACAGTCAGGTCCCTATGGCTACACCTTC. Protein product: CASSLGQSGPYGYTF. This chain joins TRBV7-6 and TRBJ1-2; weak D call: TRBD1 (5 bases). Trimming took 1 base from V and 4 from J, leaving 13 bases between them. The germline CDR1 and CDR2 sequences are SGHVS and FNYEAQ. The CDR3 length is 15 residues.

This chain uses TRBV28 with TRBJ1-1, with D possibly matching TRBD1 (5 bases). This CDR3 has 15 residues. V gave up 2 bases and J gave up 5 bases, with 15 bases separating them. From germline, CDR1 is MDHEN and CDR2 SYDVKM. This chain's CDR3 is CASSLDDRGRTEAFF. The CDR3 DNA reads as TGTGCCAGCAGTTTAGACGACAGAGGGAGGACTGAAGCTTTCTTT.

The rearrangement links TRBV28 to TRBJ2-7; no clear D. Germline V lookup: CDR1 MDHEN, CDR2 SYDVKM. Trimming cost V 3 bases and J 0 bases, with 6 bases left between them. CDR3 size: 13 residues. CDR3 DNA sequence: TGTGCCAGCAGTTTCCCAAACTCCTACGAGCAGTACTTC. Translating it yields CASSFPNSYEQYF.

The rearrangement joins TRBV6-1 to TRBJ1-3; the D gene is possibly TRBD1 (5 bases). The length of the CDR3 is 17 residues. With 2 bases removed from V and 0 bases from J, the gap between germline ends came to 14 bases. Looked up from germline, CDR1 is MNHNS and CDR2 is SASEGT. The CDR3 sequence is CASSERGPGNSGNTIYF. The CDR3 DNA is TGTGCCAGCAGTGAAAGGGGCCCGGGCAACTCTGGAAACACCATATATTTT.

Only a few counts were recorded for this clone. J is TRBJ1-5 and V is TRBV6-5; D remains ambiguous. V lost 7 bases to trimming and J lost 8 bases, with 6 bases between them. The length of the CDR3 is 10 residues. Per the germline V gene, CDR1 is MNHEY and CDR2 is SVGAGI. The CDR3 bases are TGTGCCAGCACCTCTGAGCCCCAGCATTTT. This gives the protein CASTSEPQHF.

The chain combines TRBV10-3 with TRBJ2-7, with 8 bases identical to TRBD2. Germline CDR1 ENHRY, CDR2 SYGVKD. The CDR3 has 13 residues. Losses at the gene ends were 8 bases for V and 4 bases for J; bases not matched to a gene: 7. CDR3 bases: TGTGCCATCTGGGATAGCGGGATTTACGAGCAGTACTTC. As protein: CAIWDSGIYEQYF.

The DNA for the CDR3 is TGTGCCAGCAGCTTGTCAGCGATGAGCTCCTACGAGCAGTACTTC. Amino acids: CASSLSAMSSYEQYF. The chain is built from TRBV5-6 and TRBJ2-7; D not resolved. The CDR3 consists of 15 residues. From germline, CDR1 is SGHDT and CDR2 YYEEEE. With 1 base removed from V and 0 bases from J, the gap between germline ends came to 11 bases.

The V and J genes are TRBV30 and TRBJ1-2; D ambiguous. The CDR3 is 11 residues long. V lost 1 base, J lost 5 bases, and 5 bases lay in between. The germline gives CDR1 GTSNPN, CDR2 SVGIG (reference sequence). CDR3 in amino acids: CAWSAGYGYTF. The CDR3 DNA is TGTGCCTGGAGTGCGGGATATGGCTACACCTTC.

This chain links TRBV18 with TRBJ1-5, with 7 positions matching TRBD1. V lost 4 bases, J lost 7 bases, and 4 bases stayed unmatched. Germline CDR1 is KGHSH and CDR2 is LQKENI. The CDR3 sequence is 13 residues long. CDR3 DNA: TGTGCCAGCTCACACCTACAGGGGCAGCCCCAGCATTTT. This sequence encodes CASSHLQGQPQHF. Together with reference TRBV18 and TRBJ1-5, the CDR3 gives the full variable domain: NAGVMQNPRHLVRRRGQEARLRCSPMKGHSHVYWYRQLPEEGLKFMVYLQKENIIDESGMPKERFSAEFPKEGPSILRIQQVVRGDSAAYFCASSHLQGQPQHFGDGTRLSIL.

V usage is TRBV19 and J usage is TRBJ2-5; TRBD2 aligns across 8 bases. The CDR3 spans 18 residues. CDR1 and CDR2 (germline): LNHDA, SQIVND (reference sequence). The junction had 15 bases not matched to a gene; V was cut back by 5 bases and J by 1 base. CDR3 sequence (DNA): TGTGCCAGTAGTGGGCTGACGGGAGGGCCAAAGTTCCAAGAGACCCAGTACTTC. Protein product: CASSGLTGGPKFQETQYF. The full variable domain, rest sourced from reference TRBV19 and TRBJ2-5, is DGGITQSPKYLFRKEGQNVTLSCEQNLNHDAMYWYRQDPGQGLRLIYYSQIVNDFQKGDIAEGYSVSREKKESFPLTVTSAQKNPTAFYLCASSGLTGGPKFQETQYFGPGTRLLVL.